The T cell receptor (beta chain) under discussion was sequenced for a study of Graves' ophthalmopathy and Graves' hyperthyroidism. Overall study findings and caveats: A 13-signature model separated ophthalmopathy from stable hyperthyroidism, around 90% sensitivity, about 81% specificity. Among expanded thyroid clonotypes above 0.001 frequency, most also occurred in blood.

RNA transcripts provided the template for amplifying TCR beta CDR3 regions. An initial RT-PCR round employing HTBI primers preceded a second-round multiplex PCR. TCRdb recomputed calls from the multiplex PCR reads with MiXCR, one row per CDR3 protein. The profile shows around 1,200,000 distinct CDR3 sequences, about 36% of them singletons. This clonotype was counted many times. The target antigen is unknown. The CDR3 has 16 residues. Per the germline V gene, CDR1 is SGHVS and CDR2 is FQNEAQ. Between the trimmed V and J ends, which lost 5 bases and 1 base, there was a span of 17 bases. Pregnant or lactating patients and those with other autoimmune diseases or uncontrolled infections were excluded. Orbital computed tomography, together with clinical symptoms, serum thyroxine, TRAb and thyroid ultrasound, was used for diagnosis.

This chain joins TRBV7-8 and TRBJ1-1, with D possibly being TRBD1 (6 bases). The receptor's source is an adult man with Graves' hyperthyroidism. Sequenced input: peripheral blood or thyroid tissue (not recorded which). The CDR3 protein is CASSPFGGAANTEAFF. CDR3 sequence (DNA): TGTGCCAGCAGCCCGTTTGGGGGGGCCGCGAACACTGAAGCTTTCTTT.